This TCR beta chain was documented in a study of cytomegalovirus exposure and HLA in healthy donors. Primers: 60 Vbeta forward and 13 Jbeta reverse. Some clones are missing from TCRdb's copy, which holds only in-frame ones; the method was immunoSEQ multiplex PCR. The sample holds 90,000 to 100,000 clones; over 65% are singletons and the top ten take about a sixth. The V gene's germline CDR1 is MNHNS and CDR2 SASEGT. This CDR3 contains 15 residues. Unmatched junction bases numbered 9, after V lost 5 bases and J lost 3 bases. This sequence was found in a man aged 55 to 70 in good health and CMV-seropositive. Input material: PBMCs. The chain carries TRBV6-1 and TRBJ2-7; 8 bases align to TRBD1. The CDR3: CASSPGQAGDYEQYF. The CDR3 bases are TGTGCCAGCAGTCCGGGACAGGCTGGGGACTACGAGCAGTACTTC.